The T cell receptor (beta chain) described here comes from a study of CXCR3-negative and CXCR3-positive naive CD8 T cells. About the study: The libraries yielded about 135 million TRB reads, about 1.5 +/- 0.3 million each.

UMI labels and 5' RACE were used to prepare the TRB cDNA libraries. TCRdb reprocessed the 5' RACE reads, keeping one entry per CDR3 protein, no DNA. The table lists about 41,000 distinct CDR3 sequences. Study outcomes and limitations: Memory cells differed in TRBV-TRBJ usage, but naive CXCR3-negative and CXCR3-positive cells had similar usage.

The sorter processed each CD8+ T cell subset in triplicate at hundreds of thousands of cells apiece. Naive CD8+ T cells carried a CD45RO-CCR7+CD27+CD95- phenotype. Details on this clonotype: The target antigen is unknown.

This CDR3 contains 12 residues. CDR1 and CDR2 from the germline V gene are SQVTM and ANQGSEA. The specimen sequenced was naive CXCR3- CD8+ T cells from blood. Described subset: CD45RO-CCR7+CD27+CD95- naive CD8+ T cells lacking CXCR3 (TNR3-). The chain combines TRBV29-1 with TRBJ2-5; TCRdb designates TRBD1, a call that cannot be tested without DNA. This receptor was taken from a human donor in good health. Some clones in this sample may be carry-over from other donors' samples. The chain's CDR3 is CSVVPTGETQYF.